These 17 T cell receptor beta chains came from one sample sequenced in a study of T cell responses to AZD1222 COVID-19 vaccine (dated by TCRdb to the early 2020s). The intended sense of this specimen's time point label: about 28 days (+/-7) after the second vaccine dose. Library preparation was by the immunoSEQ multiplex PCR assay. Sourced from immuneACCESS, this table was stored by TCRdb with only in-frame sequences that have V and J called. A share of the clones is absent; for the studies checked, an unresolved V gene accounts for under half, and the remainder has no known explanation. This sample has 100,000 or so clones in its table, and around 89% of those were observed once. Roughly 5% of the sample lies in the top ten. The sequenced sample was peripheral blood, obtained 28 days after the second AZD1222 dose. The source is an adult who received the AZD1222 COVID-19 vaccine.

This chain links TRBV27 with TRBJ1-5, with a possible D match to TRBD1 (6 bases). The CDR3 sequence is 14 residues long. From germline, CDR1 is MNHEY and CDR2 SMNVEV (reference sequence). The germline V and J ends were trimmed by 6 bases and 5 bases, with 14 bases remaining between them. The CDR3 nucleotides read TGTGCCAGCAGGAACTTACAGGGTGATCAGCCCCAGCATTTT. As protein: CASRNLQGDQPQHF.

The chain is built from TRBV5-1 and TRBJ2-5, with D maybe TRBD1 (6 bases). V was pared by 0 bases and J by 7 bases, with 22 bases between. In germline, CDR1 is SGHRS, CDR2 YFSETQ. The CDR3 contains 17 residues. The CDR3 bases are TGCGCCAGCAGCTTGGATATTACACCACAGGGTTTGGGGACCCAGTACTTC. Protein product: CASSLDITPQGLGTQYF.

This chain links TRBV19 with TRBJ1-1; D is uncertain. This CDR3 comprises 14 residues. Trimming left V 3 bases short and J 4 bases short, with 12 bases between. Germline lookup yields CDR1 LNHDA and CDR2 SQIVND (reference sequence). In nucleotides, the CDR3 is TGTGCCAGTAGTATTCGGCTGCGGAGCACTGAAGCTTTCTTT. It specifies CASSIRLRSTEAFF.

The genes are TRBV19 and TRBJ2-1; unclear D gene. The CDR3 totals 12 residues. The ends were cut back, 5 bases at V and 6 bases at J, with 8 bases in the middle. CDR1 and CDR2 (germline): LNHDA, SQIVND (reference sequence). The CDR3 coding sequence is TGTGCCAGTAGTCTTTACCGCAATGAGCAGTTCTTC. Its translation: CASSLYRNEQFF. Full variable domain (remainder filled in from reference TRBV19 and TRBJ2-1): DGGITQSPKYLFRKEGQNVTLSCEQNLNHDAMYWYRQDPGQGLRLIYYSQIVNDFQKGDIAEGYSVSREKKESFPLTVTSAQKNPTAFYLCASSLYRNEQFFGPGTRLTVL.

The chain is built from TRBV19 and TRBJ1-4; D gene uncertain. The V gene's germline CDR1 is LNHDA and CDR2 SQIVND (reference sequence). CDR3 length equals 16 residues. With 2 bases removed from V and 8 bases from J, the gap between germline ends came to 18 bases. The CDR3 sequence: CASSIYGDLPGEKLFF. The CDR3 DNA follows: TGTGCCAGTAGTATATATGGAGACCTCCCGGGGGAAAAACTGTTTTTT.

The rearrangement joins TRBV24-1 to TRBJ1-5; no firm D call. The germline CDR1 and CDR2 sequences are KGHDR and SFDVKD. This CDR3 is built from 12 residues. The ends were cut back, 2 bases at V and 6 bases at J, with 4 bases in the middle. CDR3 protein: CATSDSSQPQHF. CDR3 nucleotides: TGTGCCACCAGTGATTCATCTCAGCCCCAGCATTTT.

This chain joins TRBV9 and TRBJ1-3; weak D call: TRBD1 (6 bases). Looked up from germline, CDR1 is SGDLS and CDR2 is YYNGEE. The CDR3 runs 15 residues. The germline V and J ends were trimmed by 0 bases and 2 bases, with 9 bases remaining between them. The CDR3 region is CASSVGGGPGNTIYF. The CDR3 DNA sequence: TGTGCCAGCAGCGTAGGTGGGGGGCCTGGAAACACCATATATTTT.

This sequence joins TRBV9 and TRBJ1-2; D gene uncertain. There are 11 residues in the CDR3. With 5 bases removed from V and 9 bases from J, the gap between germline ends came to 11 bases. Germline lookup yields CDR1 SGDLS and CDR2 YYNGEE. CDR3 protein: CASREGLSYTF. The CDR3 DNA sequence: TGTGCCAGCAGGGAGGGCCTTAGCTACACCTTC.

The chain has TRBV19 and TRBJ1-5, with D maybe TRBD1 (6 bases). The germline V gene has CDR1 LNHDA and CDR2 SQIVND (reference sequence). The CDR3 is 16 amino acids. The V end was cut by 4 bases, the J end by 6 bases, with 19 bases between. CDR3 coding DNA: TGTGCCAGTAGTACCCACCGGGCAGGGGCGTTTCAGCCCCAGCATTTT. It specifies CASSTHRAGAFQPQHF.

The rearrangement joins TRBV7-3 to TRBJ2-2; 7 bases match TRBD2. From germline, CDR1 is SGHTA and CDR2 FQGTGA. Trimming removed 5 bases from V and 1 base from J; junction bases left unmatched: 10. CDR3 length equals 17 residues. The CDR3 coding sequence is TGTGCCAGCAGCCTATATAGGGGACTACAGAACACCGGGGAGCTGTTTTTT. This translates into CASSLYRGLQNTGELFF.

V gene TRBV9 combines with J gene TRBJ2-5; the D call may be TRBD1 or TRBD2 (5 bases each). The CDR3 is 15 residues long. V gave up 7 bases and J gave up 4 bases, with 20 bases separating them. Germline V lookup: CDR1 SGDLS, CDR2 YYNGEE. CDR3 sequence: CASAARGGSLETQYF. The CDR3 DNA follows: TGTGCCAGCGCGGCGAGGGGTGGTAGCTTAGAGACCCAGTACTTC.

The chain links TRBV5-1 to TRBJ1-1; D not resolved. V was pared by 2 bases and J by 4 bases, with 12 bases between. This CDR3 contains 14 residues. Germline V CDR1 and CDR2: SGHRS, YFSETQ. In DNA, the CDR3 is TGCGCCAGCAGCTTTCAGGAGGGAAGCACTGAAGCTTTCTTT. This encodes CASSFQEGSTEAFF.

This clone came up a few times. The chain links TRBV30 to TRBJ1-3; no firm D call. The V gene lost 0 bases and the J gene lost 3 bases, with 21 bases spanning the gap. This CDR3 is built from 18 residues. CDR1 and CDR2 (germline): GTSNPN, SVGIG (reference sequence). CDR3 nucleotides: TGTGCCTGGAGTGTATATTGGCAGTCCGACTCTTTTGGAAACACCATATATTTT. Protein product: CAWSVYWQSDSFGNTIYF.

V is TRBV6-6 and J is TRBJ2-7; perhaps TRBD1 as D (6 bases). The germline V gene encodes CDR1 MNHNY and CDR2 SVGAGI (reference sequence). The V gene lost 2 bases and the J gene lost 4 bases, with 12 bases spanning the gap. CDR3 size: 14 residues. The CDR3 sequence is CASSYLSQGYEQYF. The CDR3 DNA is TGTGCCAGCAGTTACCTGAGCCAGGGGTACGAGCAGTACTTC.

The chain uses TRBV30 and TRBJ2-7, with 8 bases lining up with TRBD1. J was trimmed by 4 bases and V by 5 bases; bases with no gene match: 7. Per the germline V gene, CDR1 is GTSNPN and CDR2 is SVGIG (reference sequence). The CDR3 runs 13 residues. The CDR3 DNA follows: TGTGCCTGGTCACAGGGGGAAAAATACGAGCAGTACTTC. Translated, it gives CAWSQGEKYEQYF.

J is TRBJ1-2 and V is TRBV4-1; possibly TRBD1 for D (6 bases). Germline V gene sequence: CDR1 MGHRA, CDR2 YSYEKL. This CDR3 is 16 amino acids long. Deletions cut 0 bases from V and 4 bases from J, with 15 bases between. CDR3 bases: TGCGCCAGCAGCCAAGATATGGGGGGCCGCGGCTATGGCTACACCTTC. It specifies CASSQDMGGRGYGYTF.

Notes on this clone: At one of its ends the junction is not consistent with the germline gene, which may arise from a read error. V gene TRBV5-4 combines with J gene TRBJ1-1; D might be TRBD1 (5 bases). The CDR3 spans 12 residues. Germline loops: CDR1 SGHNT, CDR2 YYREEE (reference sequence). The CDR3, as DNA: TGTGCCAGCAGCTGGGGGAACATTGAAGCTTTCTTT. This gives the protein CASSWGNIEAFF.